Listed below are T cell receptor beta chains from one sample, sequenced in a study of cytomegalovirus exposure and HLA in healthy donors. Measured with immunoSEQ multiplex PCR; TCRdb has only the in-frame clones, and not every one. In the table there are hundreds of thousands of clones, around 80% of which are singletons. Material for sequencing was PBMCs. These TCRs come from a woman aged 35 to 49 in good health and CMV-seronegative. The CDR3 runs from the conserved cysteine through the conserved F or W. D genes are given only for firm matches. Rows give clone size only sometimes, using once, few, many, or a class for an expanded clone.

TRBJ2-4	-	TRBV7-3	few	CASSPSPGAKNIQYF	TGTGCCAGCAGCCCTTCCCCAGGAGCCAAAAACATTCAGTACTTC
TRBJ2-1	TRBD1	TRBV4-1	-	CASSQEDRGLDEQFF	TGCGCCAGCAGCCAAGAGGACAGGGGGTTGGATGAGCAGTTCTTC
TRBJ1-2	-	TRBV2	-	CASKQGAQDGYTF	TGTGCCAGCAAACAGGGTGCCCAGGATGGCTACACCTTC
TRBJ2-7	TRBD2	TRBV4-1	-	CASSQDASGGISSYEQYF	TGCGCCAGCAGCCAAGATGCTAGCGGGGGGATAAGCTCCTACGAGCAGTACTTC
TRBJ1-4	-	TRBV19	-	CASSIYEKLFF	TGTGCCAGTAGTATCTATGAAAAACTGTTTTTT
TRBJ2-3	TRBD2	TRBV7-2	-	CASSPQLAGAGDTQYF	TGTGCCAGCAGCCCACAACTAGCGGGGGCGGGAGATACGCAGTATTTT
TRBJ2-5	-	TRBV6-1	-	CASSRTGARAQYF	TGTGCCAGCAGTCGGACGGGCGCCAGGGCCCAGTACTTC
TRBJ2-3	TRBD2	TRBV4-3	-	CASSQDLWAGGGTDTQYF	TGCGCCAGCAGCCAAGATCTTTGGGCGGGGGGGGGCACAGATACGCAGTATTTT
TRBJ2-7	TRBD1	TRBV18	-	CASSPGAGQGAREQYF	TGTGCCAGCTCACCAGGCGCGGGACAGGGGGCCAGGGAGCAGTACTTC
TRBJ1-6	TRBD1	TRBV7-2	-	CASSSRTGANSPLHF	TGTGCCAGCAGCTCACGGACAGGTGCTAATTCACCCCTCCACTTT
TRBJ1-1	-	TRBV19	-	CASSISGGEGAEAFF	TGTGCCAGTAGTATATCTGGGGGGGAGGGCGCTGAAGCTTTCTTT
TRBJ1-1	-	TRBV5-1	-	CASREGSNTEAFF	TGCGCCAGCAGAGAGGGTTCGAACACTGAAGCTTTCTTT
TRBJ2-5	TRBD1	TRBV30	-	CAWATTGVETQYF	TGTGCCTGGGCTACTACAGGGGTGGAGACCCAGTACTTC
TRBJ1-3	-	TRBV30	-	CAWRAGTDGNTIYF	TGTGCCTGGAGGGCCGGAACAGATGGAAACACCATATATTTT
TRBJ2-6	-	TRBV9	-	CASSVTGSSPGANVLTF	TGTGCCAGCAGCGTAACAGGAAGTTCCCCCGGGGCCAACGTCCTGACTTTC
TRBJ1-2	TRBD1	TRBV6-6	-	CASSPPTGGNDGYTF	TGTGCCAGCAGTCCCCCGACAGGGGGGAATGATGGCTACACCTTC
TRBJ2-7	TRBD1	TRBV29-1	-	CSVLTGEIIYEQYF	TGCAGCGTGCTTACAGGGGAAATAATCTACGAGCAGTACTTC
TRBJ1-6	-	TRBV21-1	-	CASSSQAGYNSPLHF	TGTGCCAGCAGCAGCCAGGCCGGCTATAATTCACCCCTCCACTTT
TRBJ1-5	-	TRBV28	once	CASSFRSNNQPQHF	TGTGCCAGCAGTTTCCGGTCAAATAATCAGCCCCAGCATTTT
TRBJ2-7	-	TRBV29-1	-	CSVVQGTPYEQYF	TGCAGCGTTGTCCAGGGTACCCCCTACGAGCAGTACTTC
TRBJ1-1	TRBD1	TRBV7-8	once	CASSSHPGTGRFVTEAFF	TGTGCCAGCAGCTCCCACCCGGGGACAGGGAGGTTCGTCACTGAAGCTTTCTTT
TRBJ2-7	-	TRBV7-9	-	CASSSSFFGFEQYF	TGTGCCAGCAGCTCCTCCTTTTTCGGGTTCGAGCAGTACTTC
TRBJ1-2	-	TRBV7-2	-	CASSSRGGRLDYTF	TGTGCCAGCAGCTCCCGGGGGGGGCGCTTGGACTACACCTTC
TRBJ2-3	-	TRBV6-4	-	CASSSTGGTDTQYF	TGTGCCAGCAGCTCGACGGGGGGCACAGATACGCAGTATTTT
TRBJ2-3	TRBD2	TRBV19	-	CASSDSSGGDTQYF	TGTGCCAGTAGTGACAGTAGCGGGGGAGATACGCAGTATTTT
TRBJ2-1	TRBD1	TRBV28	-	CALSGTGKNEQFF	TGTGCCTTATCGGGGACAGGGAAGAATGAGCAGTTCTTC
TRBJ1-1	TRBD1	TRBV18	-	CASSPPLGTGVTEAFF	TGTGCCAGCTCACCACCCCTTGGGACAGGGGTCACTGAAGCTTTCTTT
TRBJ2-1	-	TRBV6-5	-	CASSYDRSSYNEQFF	TGTGCCAGCAGTTACGACCGGAGCTCCTACAATGAGCAGTTCTTC
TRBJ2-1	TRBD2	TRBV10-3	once	CAISATSGGYNEQFF	TGTGCCATCAGCGCAACTAGCGGGGGATACAATGAGCAGTTCTTC
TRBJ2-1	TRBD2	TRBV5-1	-	CASSLARESGGLNEQFF	TGCGCCAGCAGCTTGGCCCGGGAGAGCGGGGGCCTCAATGAGCAGTTCTTC
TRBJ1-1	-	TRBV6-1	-	CASSPSGRSTEAFF	TGTGCCAGCAGCCCGTCTGGGAGGAGCACTGAAGCTTTCTTT
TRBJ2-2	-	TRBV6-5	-	CASSYEGFTGELFF	TGTGCCAGCAGTTACGAGGGTTTCACCGGGGAGCTGTTTTTT
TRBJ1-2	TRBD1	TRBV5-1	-	CASTDRVDGYTF	TGCGCCAGCACCGACAGGGTGGATGGCTACACCTTC
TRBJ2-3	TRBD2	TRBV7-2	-	CASSLTLAGPSTDTQYF	TGTGCCAGCAGCTTGACTTTAGCGGGCCCCAGCACAGATACGCAGTATTTT
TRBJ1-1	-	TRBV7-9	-	CASSLVSGARRHTEAFF	TGTGCCAGCAGCTTAGTTTCAGGGGCTAGACGACACACTGAAGCTTTCTTT
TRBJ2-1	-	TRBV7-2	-	CASSLDRQEQFF	TGTGCCAGCAGCTTAGATCGACAGGAGCAGTTCTTC
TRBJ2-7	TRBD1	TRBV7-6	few	CASSPGTGGSYEQYF	TGTGCCAGCAGCCCCGGGACAGGGGGCTCCTACGAGCAGTACTTC
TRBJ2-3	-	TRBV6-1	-	CASRVVSSDTQYF	TGTGCCAGCAGGGTAGTGAGCTCAGATACGCAGTATTTT
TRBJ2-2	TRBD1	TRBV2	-	CASSPQGELNTGELFF	TGTGCCAGCAGTCCCCAGGGGGAATTGAACACCGGGGAGCTGTTTTTT
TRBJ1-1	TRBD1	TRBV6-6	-	CASSSRGGESVTEAFF	TGTGCCAGCAGTTCCAGAGGGGGCGAGTCGGTCACTGAAGCTTTCTTT